A selection of T cell receptor beta chains follows, all from one sample in a study of shared clonotypes between healthy human individuals. The table came from immunoSEQ multiplex PCR; TCRdb's copy has only in-frame clones and leaves some out. The table includes some 1,400,000 clones, around 97% detected once. Sequencing was carried out using naive CD4+ T cells sorted from blood. All receptors come from a man aged 25 to 45 in good health. Both conserved end residues are part of each CDR3. The D gene is left open where the match is weak. Not all rows give a size; the values are once, few, many and, for expanded clones, a class.

abundance: -; j_gene: TRBJ2-1; v_gene: TRBV11-2; d_gene: -; CDR3nt: TGTGCCAGCAGCTTAGACGTGGGTGGGGCCAACAATGAGCAGTTCTTC; CDR3aa: CASSLDVGGANNEQFF
abundance: -; j_gene: TRBJ2-2; v_gene: TRBV11-2; d_gene: TRBD2; CDR3nt: TGTGCCAGCAGCTTCCTAGCGGGACCGACCCACCGGAACACCGGGGAGCTGTTTTTT; CDR3aa: CASSFLAGPTHRNTGELFF
abundance: -; j_gene: TRBJ2-3; v_gene: TRBV10-1; d_gene: -; CDR3nt: TGCGCCAGCAGTGAGTCTTGGGGCACAGATACGCAGTATTTT; CDR3aa: CASSESWGTDTQYF
abundance: -; j_gene: TRBJ2-5; v_gene: TRBV6-1; d_gene: -; CDR3nt: TGTGCCAGCAGTGAGAACAGGGCCCTAAAAGAGACCCAGTACTTC; CDR3aa: CASSENRALKETQYF
abundance: -; j_gene: TRBJ1-5; v_gene: TRBV18; d_gene: -; CDR3nt: TGTGCCAGCTCCCTAGGGGTGGACAGAGACAATCAGCCCCAGCATTTT; CDR3aa: CASSLGVDRDNQPQHF
abundance: -; j_gene: TRBJ1-4; v_gene: TRBV6-1; d_gene: -; CDR3nt: TGTGCCAGCAGGGACAGCACAACTAATGAAAAACTGTTTTTT; CDR3aa: CASRDSTTNEKLFF
abundance: -; j_gene: TRBJ2-7; v_gene: TRBV19; d_gene: -; CDR3nt: TGTGCCAGTAGCCTCCAGGGGAGCTACGAGCAGTACTTC; CDR3aa: CASSLQGSYEQYF
abundance: -; j_gene: TRBJ1-3; v_gene: TRBV5-1; d_gene: -; CDR3nt: TGCGCCAGCAGAGGTCCTGGAAACACCATATATTTT; CDR3aa: CASRGPGNTIYF
abundance: -; j_gene: TRBJ2-7; v_gene: TRBV7-2; d_gene: TRBD2; CDR3nt: TGTGCCAGCACCCCGGGCGGACTAGAGATCTACGAGCAGTACTTC; CDR3aa: CASTPGGLEIYEQYF
abundance: -; j_gene: TRBJ1-5; v_gene: TRBV6-1; d_gene: -; CDR3nt: TGTGCCAGCAGTGCTGTGTGGGGGACGACTAAGCAGCCCCAGCATTTT; CDR3aa: CASSAVWGTTKQPQHF
abundance: -; j_gene: TRBJ2-1; v_gene: TRBV5-5; d_gene: TRBD2; CDR3nt: TGTGCCAGCAGCTTAACGACTAGCTCCATCTCCTACAATGAGCAGTTCTTC; CDR3aa: CASSLTTSSISYNEQFF
abundance: -; j_gene: TRBJ2-5; v_gene: TRBV7-2; d_gene: -; CDR3nt: TGTGCCAGCAGCTCCTCTACGATGGAGACCCAGTACTTC; CDR3aa: CASSSSTMETQYF
abundance: -; j_gene: TRBJ2-3; v_gene: TRBV5-5; d_gene: -; CDR3nt: TGTGCCAGCAGCTTGGCGGATACGCAGTATTTT; CDR3aa: CASSLADTQYF
abundance: -; j_gene: TRBJ2-5; v_gene: TRBV7-9; d_gene: TRBD2; CDR3nt: TGTGCCAGCAGCCGCGCGGGGGTTCAAGAGACCCAGTACTTC; CDR3aa: CASSRAGVQETQYF
abundance: -; j_gene: TRBJ1-5; v_gene: TRBV7-8; d_gene: TRBD1; CDR3nt: TGTGCCAGCAGCTTAGAGAGGGACAGGTGGCAGCCCCAGCATTTT; CDR3aa: CASSLERDRWQPQHF
abundance: once; j_gene: TRBJ1-5; v_gene: TRBV27; d_gene: -; CDR3nt: TGTGCCAGCAGTCTCGGGGGTACCGGTCAGCCCCAGCATTTT; CDR3aa: CASSLGGTGQPQHF
abundance: -; j_gene: TRBJ2-1; v_gene: TRBV7-6; d_gene: TRBD2; CDR3nt: TGTGCCAGCAGCTTCCCGGGACTACCCCCCAATGAGCAGTTCTTC; CDR3aa: CASSFPGLPPNEQFF
abundance: -; j_gene: TRBJ2-7; v_gene: TRBV28; d_gene: -; CDR3nt: TGTGCCAGCAGTTTAGGGCAGGACCCCGCCGAGCAGTACTTC; CDR3aa: CASSLGQDPAEQYF
abundance: -; j_gene: TRBJ1-1; v_gene: TRBV29-1; d_gene: -; CDR3nt: TGCAGCGTTCGAACACACACCGGTACTGAAGCTTTCTTT; CDR3aa: CSVRTHTGTEAFF
abundance: once; j_gene: TRBJ2-5; v_gene: TRBV5-1; d_gene: -; CDR3nt: TGCGCCAGCAGCTCTTACCCCGGGACTCTAAAAGAGACCCAGTACTTC; CDR3aa: CASSSYPGTLKETQYF
abundance: once; j_gene: TRBJ2-1; v_gene: TRBV6-5; d_gene: TRBD2; CDR3nt: TGTGCCAGCAGTTACGCGGGAGTGTCCTACAATGAGCAGTTCTTC; CDR3aa: CASSYAGVSYNEQFF
abundance: -; j_gene: TRBJ2-1; v_gene: TRBV7-9; d_gene: -; CDR3nt: TGTGCCAGCAGCTTAGTCGTAGCTTCCTACAATGAGCAGTTCTTC; CDR3aa: CASSLVVASYNEQFF
abundance: -; j_gene: TRBJ1-1; v_gene: TRBV18; d_gene: TRBD1; CDR3nt: TGTGCCAGCTCACCAGCAAGCACAGGGGGCAGTGTTAGGAACACTGAAGCTTTCTTT; CDR3aa: CASSPASTGGSVRNTEAFF
abundance: once; j_gene: TRBJ2-7; v_gene: TRBV18; d_gene: -; CDR3nt: TGTGCCAGCTCACCGTCACAGAACCCGTCCTACGAGCAGTACTTC; CDR3aa: CASSPSQNPSYEQYF
abundance: once; j_gene: TRBJ2-7; v_gene: TRBV28; d_gene: -; CDR3nt: TGTGCCAGCAGCCCCGCCGGCGGCGGGCAGGGGACCTACTACGAGCAGTACTTC; CDR3aa: CASSPAGGGQGTYYEQYF
abundance: -; j_gene: TRBJ1-2; v_gene: TRBV7-2; d_gene: -; CDR3nt: TGTGCCAGCAGCCCAAAAGTGGCAAACTATGGCTACACCTTC; CDR3aa: CASSPKVANYGYTF
abundance: -; j_gene: TRBJ2-1; v_gene: TRBV19; d_gene: -; CDR3nt: TGTGCCAGTAGTATTTGGTCGGCGCGGGATACGGGCAATGAGCAGTTCTTC; CDR3aa: CASSIWSARDTGNEQFF
abundance: -; j_gene: TRBJ2-5; v_gene: TRBV5-4; d_gene: -; CDR3nt: TGTGCCAGCAGCTTTTTTCGGGCAGACCAAGAGACCCAGTACTTC; CDR3aa: CASSFFRADQETQYF
abundance: -; j_gene: TRBJ2-7; v_gene: TRBV6-1; d_gene: -; CDR3nt: TGTGCCAGCAGTGCGGGACACGTCTCCTACGAGCAGTACTTC; CDR3aa: CASSAGHVSYEQYF
abundance: -; j_gene: TRBJ2-5; v_gene: TRBV2; d_gene: TRBD1; CDR3nt: TGTGCCAGCAGTGCAAGGACAGGGGCAGAGACCCAGTACTTC; CDR3aa: CASSARTGAETQYF
abundance: -; j_gene: TRBJ1-1; v_gene: TRBV28; d_gene: -; CDR3nt: TGTGCCAGCAGTTTAAGGGGGGCCACTGAAGCTTTCTTT; CDR3aa: CASSLRGATEAFF
abundance: -; j_gene: TRBJ2-7; v_gene: TRBV5-1; d_gene: -; CDR3nt: TGCGCCAGCAGCACGGGAAGAGTCTACGAGCAGTACTTC; CDR3aa: CASSTGRVYEQYF
abundance: -; j_gene: TRBJ1-5; v_gene: TRBV19; d_gene: -; CDR3nt: TGTGCCAGTAGTTTCCTGAACGATCAGCCCCAGCATTTT; CDR3aa: CASSFLNDQPQHF
abundance: -; j_gene: TRBJ1-2; v_gene: TRBV7-9; d_gene: -; CDR3nt: TGTGCCAGCAGCTTACCGTCTGGGGAAGACTATGGCTACACCTTC; CDR3aa: CASSLPSGEDYGYTF
abundance: -; j_gene: TRBJ2-1; v_gene: TRBV28; d_gene: TRBD2; CDR3nt: TGTGCCAGCAGTCCCACCCCGGGACTAGCGGCAACCTACAATGAGCAGTTCTTC; CDR3aa: CASSPTPGLAATYNEQFF
abundance: -; j_gene: TRBJ2-5; v_gene: TRBV6-1; d_gene: TRBD1; CDR3nt: TGTGCCAGCAGCCACAGGGGGGAATTTGGAGAGACCCAGTACTTC; CDR3aa: CASSHRGEFGETQYF
abundance: -; j_gene: TRBJ2-5; v_gene: TRBV27; d_gene: -; CDR3nt: TGTGCCAGCAGTGTGACAGGGAGGGAAGAGACCCAGTACTTC; CDR3aa: CASSVTGREETQYF
abundance: once; j_gene: TRBJ2-7; v_gene: TRBV2; d_gene: -; CDR3nt: TGTGCCAGCAGTGAGTGGGCGAGCTACGAGCAGTACTTC; CDR3aa: CASSEWASYEQYF
abundance: -; j_gene: TRBJ1-2; v_gene: TRBV28; d_gene: -; CDR3nt: TGTGCCAGCAAGAGGGAGCTAGCTAACTATGGCTACACCTTC; CDR3aa: CASKRELANYGYTF
abundance: -; j_gene: TRBJ1-2; v_gene: TRBV7-2; d_gene: -; CDR3nt: TGTGCCAGCAGCTTAGTTTTCGGGCAGGGCCATGGCTACACCTTC; CDR3aa: CASSLVFGQGHGYTF
abundance: once; j_gene: TRBJ2-2; v_gene: TRBV21-1; d_gene: -; CDR3nt: TGTGCCAGCAGCAAACACGGAGCGGGGGACACCGGGGAGCTGTTTTTT; CDR3aa: CASSKHGAGDTGELFF
abundance: -; j_gene: TRBJ1-2; v_gene: TRBV28; d_gene: -; CDR3nt: TGTGCCAGCAGTTACCCCACGGGACGTAACTATGGCTACACCTTC; CDR3aa: CASSYPTGRNYGYTF
abundance: -; j_gene: TRBJ2-7; v_gene: TRBV20-1; d_gene: -; CDR3nt: TGCAGTGCTGAAACTAGGGGCGAGCAGTACTTC; CDR3aa: CSAETRGEQYF
abundance: -; j_gene: TRBJ1-3; v_gene: TRBV7-2; d_gene: -; CDR3nt: TGTGCCAGCAGCTCCCACAGGGTAGGATCTGGAAACACCATATATTTT; CDR3aa: CASSSHRVGSGNTIYF
abundance: -; j_gene: TRBJ2-7; v_gene: TRBV18; d_gene: -; CDR3nt: TGTGCCAGCTGTTCCCTGGAAAACTCCTACGAGCAGTACTTC; CDR3aa: CASCSLENSYEQYF